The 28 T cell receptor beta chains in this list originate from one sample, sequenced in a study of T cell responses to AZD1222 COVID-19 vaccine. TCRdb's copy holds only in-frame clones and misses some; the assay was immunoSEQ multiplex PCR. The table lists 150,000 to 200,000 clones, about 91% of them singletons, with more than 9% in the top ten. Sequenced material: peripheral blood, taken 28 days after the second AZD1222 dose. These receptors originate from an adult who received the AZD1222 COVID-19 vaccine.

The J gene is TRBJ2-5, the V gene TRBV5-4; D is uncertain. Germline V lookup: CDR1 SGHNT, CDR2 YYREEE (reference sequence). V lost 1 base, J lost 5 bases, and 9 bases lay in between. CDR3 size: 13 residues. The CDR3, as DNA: TGTGCCAGCAGCTTGTTAGGGTTGGAGACCCAGTACTTC. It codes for CASSLLGLETQYF.

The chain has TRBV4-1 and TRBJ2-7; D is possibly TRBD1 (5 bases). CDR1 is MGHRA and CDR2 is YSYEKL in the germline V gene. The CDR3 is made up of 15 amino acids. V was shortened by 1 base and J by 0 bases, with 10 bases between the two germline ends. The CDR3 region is CASSQGLQGSYEQYF. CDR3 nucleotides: TGCGCCAGCAGCCAAGGGCTCCAGGGCTCCTACGAGCAGTACTTC.

The CDR3 DNA reads TGCAGCGCGAGCCGGGACCCAGACCCCACTGAAGCTTTCTTT. Amino acid sequence: CSASRDPDPTEAFF. The genes are TRBV29-1 and TRBJ1-1; D is perhaps TRBD1 (5 bases). This CDR3 is built from 14 residues. V shed 7 bases and J shed 4 bases, with 19 bases lying between them. Germline V lookup: CDR1 SQVTM, CDR2 ANQGSEA.

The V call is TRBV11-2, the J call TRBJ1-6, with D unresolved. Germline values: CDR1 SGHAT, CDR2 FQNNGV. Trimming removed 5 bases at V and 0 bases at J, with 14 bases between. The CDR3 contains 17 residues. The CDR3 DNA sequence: TGTGCCAGCAGCCGAACCGCGGTGAGCTCCTATAATTCACCCCTCCACTTT. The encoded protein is CASSRTAVSSYNSPLHF.

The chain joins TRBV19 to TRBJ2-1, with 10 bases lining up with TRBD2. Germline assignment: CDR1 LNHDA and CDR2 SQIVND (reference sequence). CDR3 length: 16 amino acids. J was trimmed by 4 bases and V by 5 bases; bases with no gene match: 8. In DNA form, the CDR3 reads TGTGCCAGTAGTCCTCGTAGCGGGGGGAGATACAATGAGCAGTTCTTC. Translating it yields CASSPRSGGRYNEQFF.

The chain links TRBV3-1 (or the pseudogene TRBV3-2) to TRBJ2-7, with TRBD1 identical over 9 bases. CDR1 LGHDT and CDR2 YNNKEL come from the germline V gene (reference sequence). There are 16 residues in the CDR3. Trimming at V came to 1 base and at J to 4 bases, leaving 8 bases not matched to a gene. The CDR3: CASSQAPGTGPYEQYF. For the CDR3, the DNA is TGTGCCAGCAGCCAAGCTCCCGGGACAGGGCCGTACGAGCAGTACTTC.

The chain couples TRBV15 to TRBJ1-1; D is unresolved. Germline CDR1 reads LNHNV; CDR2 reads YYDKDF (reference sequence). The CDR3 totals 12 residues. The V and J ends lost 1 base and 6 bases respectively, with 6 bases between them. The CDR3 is CATSRGGAEAFF. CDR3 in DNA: TGTGCCACCAGCAGAGGTGGGGCTGAAGCTTTCTTT.

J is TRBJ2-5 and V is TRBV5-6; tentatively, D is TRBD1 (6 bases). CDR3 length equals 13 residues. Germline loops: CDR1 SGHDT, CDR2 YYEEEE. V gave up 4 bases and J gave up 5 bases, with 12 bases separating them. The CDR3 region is CASSRDMSETQYF. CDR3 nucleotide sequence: TGTGCCAGCAGCCGGGACATGTCTGAGACCCAGTACTTC.

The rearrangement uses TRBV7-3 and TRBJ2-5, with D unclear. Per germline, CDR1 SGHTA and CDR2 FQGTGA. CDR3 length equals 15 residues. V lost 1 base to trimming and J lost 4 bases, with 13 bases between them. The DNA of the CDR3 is TGTGCCAGCAGCTTAAATGGTTTGGTGGGAGAGACCCAGTACTTC. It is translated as CASSLNGLVGETQYF.

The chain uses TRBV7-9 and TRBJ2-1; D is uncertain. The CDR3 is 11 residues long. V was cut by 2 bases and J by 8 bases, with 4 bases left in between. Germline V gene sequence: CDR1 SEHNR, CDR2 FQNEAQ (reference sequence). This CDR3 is CASSLFDEQFF. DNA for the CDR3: TGTGCCAGCAGCTTATTCGATGAGCAGTTCTTC.

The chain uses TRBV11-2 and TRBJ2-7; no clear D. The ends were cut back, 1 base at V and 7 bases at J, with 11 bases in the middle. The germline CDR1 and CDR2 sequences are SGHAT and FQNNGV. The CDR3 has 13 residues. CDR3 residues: CASSLVSEGEQYF. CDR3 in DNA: TGTGCCAGCAGCTTAGTTTCAGAAGGGGAGCAGTACTTC.

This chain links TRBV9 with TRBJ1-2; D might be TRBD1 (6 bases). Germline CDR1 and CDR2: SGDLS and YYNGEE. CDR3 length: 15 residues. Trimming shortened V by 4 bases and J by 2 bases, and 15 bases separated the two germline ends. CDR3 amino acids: CASSLRGTENYGYTF. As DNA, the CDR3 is TGTGCCAGCAGCTTGAGGGGGACTGAGAACTATGGCTACACCTTC.

The chain's CDR3 is CASGEKGPSPLHF. The CDR3, as DNA: TGTGCCTCGGGGGAAAAGGGCCCGTCACCCCTCCACTTT. This chain links TRBV30 with TRBJ1-6; maybe TRBD1 (5 bases). Trimming stripped 7 bases from V and 10 bases from J, with 17 bases between. Germline V gene sequence: CDR1 GTSNPN, CDR2 SVGIG (reference sequence). There are 13 residues in the CDR3. Complete variable domain (other parts from reference TRBV30 and TRBJ1-6): SQTIHQWPATLVQPVGSPLSLECTVEGTSNPNLYWYRQAAGRGLQLLFYSVGIGQISSEVPQNLSASRPQDRQFILSSKKLLLSDSGFYLCASGEKGPSPLHFGNGTRLTVT.

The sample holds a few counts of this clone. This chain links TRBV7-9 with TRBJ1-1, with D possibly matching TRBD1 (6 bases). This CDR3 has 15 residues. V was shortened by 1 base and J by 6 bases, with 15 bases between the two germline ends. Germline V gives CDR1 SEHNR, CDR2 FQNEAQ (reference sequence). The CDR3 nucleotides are TGTGCCAGCAGCTTAGTTGGGGGGCCCCGGCCTGAAGCTTTCTTT. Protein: CASSLVGGPRPEAFF.

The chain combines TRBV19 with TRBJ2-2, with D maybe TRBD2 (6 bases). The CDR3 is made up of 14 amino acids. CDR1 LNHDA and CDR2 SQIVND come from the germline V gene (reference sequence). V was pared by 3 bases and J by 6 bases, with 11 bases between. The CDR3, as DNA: TGTGCCAGTAGTATCGGGGGACTCTCCGGGGAGCTGTTTTTT. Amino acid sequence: CASSIGGLSGELFF.

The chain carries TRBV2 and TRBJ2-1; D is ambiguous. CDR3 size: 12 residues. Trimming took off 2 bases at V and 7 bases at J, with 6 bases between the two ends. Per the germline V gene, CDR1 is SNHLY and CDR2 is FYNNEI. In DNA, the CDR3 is TGTGCCAGCAGTGAATGGACGAATGAGCAGTTCTTC. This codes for CASSEWTNEQFF. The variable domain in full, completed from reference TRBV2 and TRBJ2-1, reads EPEVTQTPSHQVTQMGQEVILRCVPISNHLYFYWYRQILGQKVEFLVSFYNNEISEKSEIFDDQFSVERPDGSNFTLKIRSTKLEDSAMYFCASSEWTNEQFFGPGTRLTVL.

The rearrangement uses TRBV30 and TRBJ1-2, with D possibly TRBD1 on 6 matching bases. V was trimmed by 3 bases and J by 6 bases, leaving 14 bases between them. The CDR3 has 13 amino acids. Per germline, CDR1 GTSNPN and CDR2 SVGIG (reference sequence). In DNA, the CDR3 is TGTGCCTGGAGAGCCCCGACAGGCGATGGCTACACCTTC. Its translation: CAWRAPTGDGYTF. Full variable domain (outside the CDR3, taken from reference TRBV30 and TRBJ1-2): SQTIHQWPATLVQPVGSPLSLECTVEGTSNPNLYWYRQAAGRGLQLLFYSVGIGQISSEVPQNLSASRPQDRQFILSSKKLLLSDSGFYLCAWRAPTGDGYTFGSGTRLTVV.

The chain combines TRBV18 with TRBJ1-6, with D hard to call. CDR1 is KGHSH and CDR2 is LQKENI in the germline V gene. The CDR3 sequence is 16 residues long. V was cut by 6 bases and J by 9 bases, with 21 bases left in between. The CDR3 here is CASSMAATSITSPLHF. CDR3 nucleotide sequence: TGTGCCAGCTCTATGGCCGCGACAAGCATAACTTCACCCCTCCACTTT.

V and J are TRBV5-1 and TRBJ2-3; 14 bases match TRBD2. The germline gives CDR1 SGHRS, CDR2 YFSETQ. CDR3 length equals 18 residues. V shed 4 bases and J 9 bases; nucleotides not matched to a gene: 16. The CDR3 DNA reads TGCGCCAGCAGCAATCCCGGGACTAGCGGGGGATTAGGGGAGACGCAGTATTTT. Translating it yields CASSNPGTSGGLGETQYF.

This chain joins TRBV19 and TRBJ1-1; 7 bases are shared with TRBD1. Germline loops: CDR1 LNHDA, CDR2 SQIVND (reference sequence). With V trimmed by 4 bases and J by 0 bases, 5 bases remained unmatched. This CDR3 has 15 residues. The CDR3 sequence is CASSTSGQLNTEAFF. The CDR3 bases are TGTGCCAGTAGTACCTCGGGACAGCTGAACACTGAAGCTTTCTTT.

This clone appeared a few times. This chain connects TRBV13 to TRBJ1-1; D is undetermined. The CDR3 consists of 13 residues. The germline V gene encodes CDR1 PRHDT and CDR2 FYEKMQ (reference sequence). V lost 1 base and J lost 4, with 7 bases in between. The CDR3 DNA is TGTGCCAGCAGCTTAGCTGGGCCCACTGAAGCTTTCTTT. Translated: CASSLAGPTEAFF.

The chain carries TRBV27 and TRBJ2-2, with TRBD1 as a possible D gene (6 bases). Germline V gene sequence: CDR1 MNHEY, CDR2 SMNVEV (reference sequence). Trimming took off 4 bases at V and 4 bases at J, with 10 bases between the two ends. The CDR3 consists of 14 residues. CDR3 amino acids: CASSSQGPTGELFF. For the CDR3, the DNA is TGTGCCAGCAGTTCTCAGGGGCCCACCGGGGAGCTGTTTTTT.

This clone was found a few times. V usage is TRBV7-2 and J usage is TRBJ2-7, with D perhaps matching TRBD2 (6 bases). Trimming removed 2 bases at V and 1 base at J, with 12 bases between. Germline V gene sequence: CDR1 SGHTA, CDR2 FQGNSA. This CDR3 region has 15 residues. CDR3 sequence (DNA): TGTGCCAGCAGCTTAAAGCGGGCAGAATCCTACGAGCAGTACTTC. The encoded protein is CASSLKRAESYEQYF.

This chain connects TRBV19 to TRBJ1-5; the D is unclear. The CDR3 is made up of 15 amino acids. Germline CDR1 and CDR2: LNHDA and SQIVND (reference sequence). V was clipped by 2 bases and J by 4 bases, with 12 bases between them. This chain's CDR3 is CASSISPPGNQPQHF. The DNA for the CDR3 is TGTGCCAGTAGTATATCACCACCGGGAAATCAGCCCCAGCATTTT.

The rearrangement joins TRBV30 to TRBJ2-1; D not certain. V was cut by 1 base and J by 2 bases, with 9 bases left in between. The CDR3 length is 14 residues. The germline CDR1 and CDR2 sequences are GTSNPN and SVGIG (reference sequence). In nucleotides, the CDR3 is TGTGCCTGGAGTGAGAAGGGAACCTACAATGAGCAGTTCTTC. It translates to CAWSEKGTYNEQFF. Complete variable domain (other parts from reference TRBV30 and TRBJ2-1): SQTIHQWPATLVQPVGSPLSLECTVEGTSNPNLYWYRQAAGRGLQLLFYSVGIGQISSEVPQNLSASRPQDRQFILSSKKLLLSDSGFYLCAWSEKGTYNEQFFGPGTRLTVL.

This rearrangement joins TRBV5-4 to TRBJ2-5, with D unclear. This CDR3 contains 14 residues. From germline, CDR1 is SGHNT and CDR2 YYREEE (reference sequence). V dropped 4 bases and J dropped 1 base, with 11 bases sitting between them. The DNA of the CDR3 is TGTGCCAGCAGCACCTGGAGCTTCCAAGAGACCCAGTACTTC. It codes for CASSTWSFQETQYF.

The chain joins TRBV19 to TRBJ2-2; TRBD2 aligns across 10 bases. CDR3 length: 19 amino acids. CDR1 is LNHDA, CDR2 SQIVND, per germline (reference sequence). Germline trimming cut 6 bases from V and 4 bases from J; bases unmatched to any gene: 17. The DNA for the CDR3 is TGTGCCAGTAGCACCTCACAACCTCCTAGCGGGGGTTTCACCGGGGAGCTGTTTTTT. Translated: CASSTSQPPSGGFTGELFF.

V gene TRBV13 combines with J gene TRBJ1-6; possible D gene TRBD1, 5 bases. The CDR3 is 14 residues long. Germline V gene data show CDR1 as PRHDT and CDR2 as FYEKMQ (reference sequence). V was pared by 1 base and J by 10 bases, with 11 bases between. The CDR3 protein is CASSLERGGSPLHF. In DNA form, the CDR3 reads TGTGCCAGCAGCTTAGAAAGGGGCGGCTCACCCCTCCACTTT.